The subject of this entry is one T cell receptor (beta chain). Its target is unknown. The sample is drawn from a study of T cell repertoires in cytomegalovirus infection. The germline CDR1 and CDR2 sequences are MNHEY and SVGEGT. The CDR3 is 18 residues long. V lost 10 bases, J lost 8 bases, and 18 bases stayed unmatched. Each CDR3 protein gets one entry after TCRdb re-called the reads with MiXCR. The table shows roughly 730,000 distinct CDR3 sequences, with 33% occurring only once. This chain links TRBV6-2 or TRBV6-3 with TRBJ2-1; 15 positions match TRBD2. The sequenced sample was cultured PBMCs, obtained from culture after CMV antigen stimulation. The sequence derives from a human donor in good health (CMV status not recorded). Some clones in this sample may be carry-over from other donors' samples. CDR3 sequence reads: CATVASGLAGGPWYEQFF. For the CDR3, the DNA is TGTGCCACCGTAGCGTCTGGACTAGCGGGAGGGCCTTGGTATGAGCAGTTCTTC.